This T cell receptor (beta chain) was obtained from a study of neurological immune-mediated disorders. Study-wide results and limits: Expansion of TCR clones was greatest in HTLV-1-associated myelopathy and smallest in multiple sclerosis, where it fell below that of healthy controls.

Germline loops: CDR1 SGHKS, CDR2 YYEKEE (reference sequence). V gave up 0 bases and J gave up 2 bases, with 15 bases separating them. The CDR3 extends over 17 amino acids. Sorted libraries came from about a million CD4+ or CD8+ T cells. Synthesis of cDNA used 5'RACE (with 10-nucleotide random UMIs). MiXCR was run by TCRdb on the 5' RACE reads, yielding one entry per CDR3 protein. The sample lists around 33,000 distinct CDR3 sequences; under 30% were seen once. This clonotype was counted ten times or more. Its antigen is not identified. What was sequenced was CD4+ T cells from blood. This TCR derives from a man in his fifties with HTLV-1-associated myelopathy (HAM/TSP). The chain combines TRBV5-5 with TRBJ1-3, with a weak D call TRBD1 (6 bases). The CDR3 nucleotides are TGTGCCAGCAGCTTGGCCGGAGGAACAGGGACTGGAAACACCATATATTTT. Its protein is CASSLAGGTGTGNTIYF.